This T cell receptor beta chain is from a study of graft-versus-host responses after intestinal transplantation. Study information: The transplants performed in recipients were multivisceral, liver-intestinal, or isolated intestinal. Induction with anti-thymocyte globulin, then tacrolimus and steroids for around three years, was given to all recipients. Study-wide findings and caveats: Levels of circulating GvH clones at their peak were associated with early post-transplant HvG declines. Researchers found GvH clones in recipient marrow, and some showed up first in ileum or blood.

Comment on this clone: Its antigen is still unknown. This specimen includes other DNA sequences encoding the same CDR3.

The assay was immunoSEQ multiplex PCR, and TCRdb's table has in-frame clones only and misses some. The table has around 43,000 clones, 90% to 95% seen once. The V and J ends lost 5 bases and 0 bases respectively, with 2 bases between them. The CDR3 has 11 residues. Germline lookup yields CDR1 MNHEY and CDR2 SMNVEV (reference sequence). V usage is TRBV27 and J usage is TRBJ2-7, with D hard to call. The TCR was taken from a human patient who received an intestinal transplant, so some T cells may come from the graft donor. Specimen: PBMCs, collected 524 days after transplant. This CDR3 is CASSTSYEQYF. The DNA of the CDR3 is TGTGCCAGCAGTACCTCCTACGAGCAGTACTTC.